This TCR beta chain comes out of a study of T cell clonotyping in hematopoietic cell transplantation. This clone is a singleton in its sample. Time point of the sample: recipient sample about 28 days before transplant, after cytoreduction. Repertoires were generated with immunoSEQ multiplex PCR, while TCRdb's copy carries only in-frame clones and drops some. The data hold roughly 9,800 clones, with roughly 87% observed a single time. Sequencing was performed on peripheral blood mononuclear cells, taken before stem cell transplant. This sequence originates from a woman in her forties or fifties with chronic myeloid leukemia. Some clones in this sample may be carry-over from other donors' samples.

CDR3 residues: CASSFRDPNTDTQYF. In DNA form, the CDR3 reads TGTGCCAGCAGCTTCCGGGACCCAAACACAGATACGCAGTATTTT. The J gene is TRBJ2-3, the V gene TRBV7-2, with D perhaps matching TRBD1 or TRBD2 (5 bases each). CDR1 SGHTA and CDR2 FQGNSA come from the germline V gene. The CDR3 is made up of 15 amino acids. Between the trimmed V and J ends, which lost 3 bases and 2 bases, there was a span of 12 bases.